The next 32 T cell receptor beta chains were all read from a single sample in a study of cytomegalovirus exposure and HLA in healthy donors. This table comes from immunoSEQ multiplex PCR, and its TCRdb copy is limited to in-frame clones, with some not included. Among 110,000 to 150,000 clones listed, 86% were seen once. Material for sequencing was PBMCs. The origin of the receptors is a young man in good health and CMV-seronegative.

This rearrangement joins TRBV18 to TRBJ1-1, with TRBD1 matching 9 bases. Germline V lookup: CDR1 KGHSH, CDR2 LQKENI. The CDR3 is 15 amino acids. J gave up 1 base and V 8 bases, and 8 bases lay outside the gene matches. CDR3 protein: CASGRTGVGNTEAFF. The CDR3, as DNA: TGTGCCAGCGGTCGGACAGGGGTGGGGAACACTGAAGCTTTCTTT.

The chain combines TRBV6-6 with TRBJ2-5; 10 bases are shared with TRBD2. CDR1 and CDR2 (germline): MNHNY, SVGAGI (reference sequence). The CDR3 covers 14 residues. V was pared by 6 bases and J by 1 base, with 2 bases of the junction left unmatched. DNA for the CDR3: TGTGCCAGCAGAAGGACTAGCGGCCAAGAGACCCAGTACTTC. This translates into CASRRTSGQETQYF.

This clone was seen a single time. The V and J genes are TRBV25-1 and TRBJ2-1; 7 bases fit TRBD2. V dropped 6 bases and J dropped 2; count of bases not matched to a gene: 1. Per the germline V gene, CDR1 is MGHDK and CDR2 is SYGVNS. This CDR3 has 13 amino acids. CDR3 nucleotide sequence: TGTGCCAGCAGCGGGACTACCTACAATGAGCAGTTCTTC. Its protein product is CASSGTTYNEQFF.

This sequence joins TRBV7-8 and TRBJ2-7; TRBD1 might be the D (5 bases). The CDR3 contains 13 residues. CDR1 and CDR2 (germline): SGHVS, FQNEAQ. The V end was cut by 6 bases, the J end by 4 bases, with 13 bases between. The CDR3 region is CASSFDRKYEQYF. The CDR3 DNA reads TGTGCCAGCAGTTTTGACAGAAAATACGAGCAGTACTTC. The full variable domain, its missing parts supplied by reference TRBV7-8 and TRBJ2-7, is GAGVSQSPRYKVAKRGQDVALRCDPISGHVSLFWYQQALGQGPEFLTYFQNEAQLDKSGLPSDRFFAERPEGSVSTLKIQRTQQEDSAVYLCASSFDRKYEQYFGPGTRLTVT.

CDR3 DNA: TGTGCCAGCAGTTTTGTGTCTAGCGGTCAATACGAGCAGTACTTC. The encoded protein is CASSFVSSGQYEQYF. V and J are TRBV27 and TRBJ2-7, with 7 bases aligning to TRBD2. Germline assignment: CDR1 MNHEY and CDR2 SMNVEV (reference sequence). The CDR3 length is 15 residues. Trimming cost V 3 bases and J 4 bases; bases outside gene matches: 9.

The V gene is TRBV7-8, the J gene TRBJ2-3, with 7 positions matching TRBD2. V trimming: 0 bases; J trimming: 5 bases; junction bases outside the gene matches: 2. The CDR3 covers 14 residues. Germline V gives CDR1 SGHVS, CDR2 FQNEAQ. DNA of the CDR3: TGTGCCAGCAGCTTAGCGGGGGGGGGAGATACGCAGTATTTT. Protein: CASSLAGGGDTQYF. Using reference TRBV7-8 and TRBJ2-3 for the parts outside the CDR3, the full variable domain is GAGVSQSPRYKVAKRGQDVALRCDPISGHVSLFWYQQALGQGPEFLTYFQNEAQLDKSGLPSDRFFAERPEGSVSTLKIQRTQQEDSAVYLCASSLAGGGDTQYFGPGTRLTVL.

V usage is TRBV4-2 and J usage is TRBJ2-1, with TRBD2 matching 9 bases. CDR3 length: 16 residues. The ends lost 0 bases at V and 4 bases at J; junction bases unmatched: 4. Germline V lookup: CDR1 LGHNA, CDR2 YNFKEQ. The CDR3 sequence is CASSQDWAGGYNEQFF. CDR3 in DNA: TGTGCCAGCAGCCAAGATTGGGCGGGAGGGTACAATGAGCAGTTCTTC.

The CDR3 protein is CASSPRQGTMGYYGYTF. CDR3 nucleotide sequence: TGTGCCAGTAGCCCGAGACAGGGTACGATGGGATACTATGGCTACACCTTC. V and J are TRBV19 and TRBJ1-2; TRBD1 aligns across 7 bases. The V gene's germline CDR1 is LNHDA and CDR2 SQIVND (reference sequence). This CDR3 has 17 amino acids. Losses at the gene ends were 6 bases for V and 3 bases for J; bases not matched to a gene: 16.

This chain's CDR3 is CASSSPGQGATYEQYF. The CDR3 DNA is TGTGCCAGCAGCTCCCCGGGACAGGGGGCAACCTACGAGCAGTACTTC. V and J are TRBV7-9 and TRBJ2-7; 12 nucleotides line up with TRBD1. The V gene's germline CDR1 is SEHNR and CDR2 FQNEAQ (reference sequence). This CDR3 is built from 16 residues. V was clipped by 4 bases and J by 2 bases; unmatched bases: 6.

The chain has TRBV11-2 and TRBJ2-1; D remains unclear. The CDR3 loop spans 12 amino acids. Looked up from germline, CDR1 is SGHAT and CDR2 is FQNNGV. Deletions cut 5 bases from V and 9 bases from J, with 11 bases between. CDR3 nucleotide sequence: TGTGCCAGCAGCGTCGACTTGCCTGAGCAGTTCTTC. This encodes CASSVDLPEQFF. The full variable domain, completed using reference TRBV11-2 and TRBJ2-1, is EAGVAQSPRYKIIEKRQSVAFWCNPISGHATLYWYQQILGQGPKLLIQFQNNGVVDDSQLPKDRFSAERLKGVDSTLKIQPAKLEDSAVYLCASSVDLPEQFFGPGTRLTVL.

V is TRBV12-5 and J is TRBJ1-5; maybe TRBD1 (6 bases). This CDR3 region has 14 residues. CDR1 is LGHNT and CDR2 is FRNRAP in the germline V gene. Trimming cost V 3 bases and J 6 bases, with 12 bases left between them. The CDR3 spells CASGFGLGGQPQHF. The CDR3, as DNA: TGTGCTAGTGGTTTCGGCCTAGGGGGTCAGCCCCAGCATTTT.

V and J are TRBV19 and TRBJ2-7; D call uncertain. Germline CDR1 LNHDA, CDR2 SQIVND (reference sequence). The CDR3 covers 14 residues. Between the trimmed V and J ends, which lost 2 bases and 6 bases, there was a span of 14 bases. This chain's CDR3 is CASSIRLDLLEQYF. DNA of the CDR3: TGTGCCAGTAGTATACGTCTAGATCTCCTCGAGCAGTACTTC.

This clone appeared a single time. The chain combines TRBV5-6 with TRBJ2-7; possibly TRBD2 for D (6 bases). There are 14 residues in the CDR3. V lost 4 bases and J lost 2, with 13 bases in between. Germline lookup yields CDR1 SGHDT and CDR2 YYEEEE. The CDR3 region is CASSTPGVPYEQYF. In nucleotides, the CDR3 is TGTGCCAGCAGCACACCGGGGGTCCCCTACGAGCAGTACTTC.

The chain recombines TRBV7-8 with TRBJ2-7; D possibly corresponds to TRBD2 (5 bases). The germline V gene encodes CDR1 SGHVS and CDR2 FQNEAQ. The CDR3 is made up of 13 amino acids. V was pared by 3 bases and J by 7 bases, with 13 bases between. Written as DNA, the CDR3 is TGTGCCAGCAGCTTCAACAGAGGGTGGGAGCAGTACTTC. Translated, it gives CASSFNRGWEQYF.

The chain recombines TRBV9 with TRBJ2-3; 8 bases match TRBD2. With 1 base clipped from V and 6 bases from J, the junction kept 10 bases outside the gene matches. From germline, CDR1 is SGDLS and CDR2 YYNGEE. The CDR3 is made up of 16 amino acids. The CDR3 is CASSVSRREDRDTQYF. In nucleotides, the CDR3 is TGTGCCAGCAGCGTAAGCCGGCGGGAGGATAGGGATACGCAGTATTTT.

The genes are TRBV18 and TRBJ2-1, with 8 nucleotides matching TRBD2. The CDR3 is made up of 15 amino acids. V lost 6 bases and J lost 0; bases outside the gene matches: 4. Germline values: CDR1 KGHSH, CDR2 LQKENI. The CDR3 protein is CASSGGESSYNEQFF. CDR3 nucleotide sequence: TGTGCCAGCTCCGGGGGGGAGAGCTCCTACAATGAGCAGTTCTTC.

This clone appeared once. This sequence joins TRBV5-1 and TRBJ2-1; D might be TRBD2 (6 bases). The CDR3 loop spans 17 amino acids. The V and J ends lost 4 bases and 0 bases respectively, with 17 bases between them. Germline assignment: CDR1 SGHRS and CDR2 YFSETQ. DNA of the CDR3: TGCGCCAGCAGCCTCCCCTCTGGAGGGAGCTCCTACAATGAGCAGTTCTTC. Protein sequence: CASSLPSGGSSYNEQFF.

The chain recombines TRBV9 with TRBJ2-1; TRBD1 aligns across 10 bases. The CDR3 has 15 residues. CDR1 and CDR2 from the germline V gene are SGDLS and YYNGEE. V shed 0 bases and J 5 bases; nucleotides not matched to a gene: 2. CDR3 coding DNA: TGTGCCAGCAGCGTAGAGGGACAGGGGAACAATGAGCAGTTCTTC. Its translation: CASSVEGQGNNEQFF. Looking up the rest from reference TRBV9 and TRBJ2-1 gives the full variable domain: DSGVTQTPKHLITATGQRVTLRCSPRSGDLSVYWYQQSLDQGLQFLIQYYNGEERAKGNILERFSAQQFPDLHSELNLSSLELGDSALYFCASSVEGQGNNEQFFGPGTRLTVL.

The chain links TRBV6-1 to TRBJ2-7, with TRBD1 matching over 7 bases. Per germline, CDR1 MNHNS and CDR2 SASEGT. The CDR3 spans 13 residues. V was pared by 6 bases and J by 3 bases, with 5 bases of the junction left unmatched. The CDR3 DNA reads as TGTGCCAGCAGCGGGGACAGCATCTACGAGCAGTACTTC. This sequence encodes CASSGDSIYEQYF.

The chain is built from TRBV5-5 and TRBJ2-3, with D possibly matching TRBD2 (6 bases). V was pared by 4 bases and J by 2 bases, with 17 bases between. From germline, CDR1 is SGHKS and CDR2 YYEKEE (reference sequence). CDR3 length: 16 residues. The CDR3 nucleotides read TGTGCCAGCAGCCCCCCATGGGCGGGATCCACAGATACGCAGTATTTT. Protein sequence: CASSPPWAGSTDTQYF.

The V call is TRBV2, the J call TRBJ1-6; D not certain. Germline lookup yields CDR1 SNHLY and CDR2 FYNNEI. The V gene lost 7 bases and the J gene lost 5 bases, with 12 bases spanning the gap. The CDR3 spans 14 residues. The CDR3 here is CASNEVGDNSPLHF. The CDR3 nucleotides read TGTGCCAGCAACGAGGTGGGAGATAATTCACCCCTCCACTTT.

V and J are TRBV5-4 and TRBJ2-7, with 8 bases matching TRBD1. The germline V gene encodes CDR1 SGHNT and CDR2 YYREEE (reference sequence). The CDR3 is 15 residues long. J lost 3 bases, V lost 0 bases, and 5 bases had no gene match. CDR3 in DNA: TGTGCCAGCAGCTTGGTTACAGGGGGTTACTACGAGCAGTACTTC. Translated, it gives CASSLVTGGYYEQYF. Variable domain in full (rest from reference TRBV5-4 and TRBJ2-7): ETGVTQSPTHLIKTRGQQVTLRCSSQSGHNTVSWYQQALGQGPQFIFQYYREEENGRGNFPPRFSGLQFPNYSSELNVNALELDDSALYLCASSLVTGGYYEQYFGPGTRLTVT.

This chain links TRBV18 with TRBJ1-1, with 8 bases fitting TRBD1. Germline-derived CDR1 and CDR2 are KGHSH and LQKENI. The CDR3 has 15 amino acids. J gave up 3 bases and V 4 bases, and 7 bases lay outside the gene matches. CDR3 DNA: TGTGCCAGCTCACGGACAGGGCCGGGGGACACTGAAGCTTTCTTT. Its translation is CASSRTGPGDTEAFF.

The V call is TRBV19, the J call TRBJ2-7; D is undetermined. The V gene lost 2 bases and the J gene lost 0 bases, with 11 bases spanning the gap. The CDR3 has 15 residues. Germline assignment: CDR1 LNHDA and CDR2 SQIVND (reference sequence). The CDR3 loop reads CASSISPSSSYEQYF. DNA for the CDR3: TGTGCCAGTAGTATATCGCCTAGTAGCTCCTACGAGCAGTACTTC.

The chain uses TRBV7-2 and TRBJ1-2; possible D gene TRBD1, 6 bases. The V end was cut by 4 bases, the J end by 4 bases, with 10 bases between. The CDR3 spans 13 residues. The germline gives CDR1 SGHTA, CDR2 FQGNSA. CDR3 DNA: TGTGCCAGCAGCTGGACAGAGCGCTATGGCTACACCTTC. Residues: CASSWTERYGYTF. Complete variable domain (other parts from reference TRBV7-2 and TRBJ1-2): GAGVSQSPSNKVTEKGKDVELRCDPISGHTALYWYRQSLGQGLEFLIYFQGNSAPDKSGLPSDRFSAERTGGSVSTLTIQRTQQEDSAVYLCASSWTERYGYTFGSGTRLTVV.

This sequence joins TRBV5-5 and TRBJ1-5, with 11 bases matching TRBD1. Germline V gene lookup returns CDR1 SGHKS and CDR2 YYEKEE (reference sequence). The length of the CDR3 is 16 residues. Unmatched junction bases numbered 9, after V lost 6 bases and J lost 4 bases. CDR3 sequence (DNA): TGTGCCAGCACCGCCACCGGGACAGGGGGTAATCAGCCCCAGCATTTT. This gives the protein CASTATGTGGNQPQHF.

V usage is TRBV27 and J usage is TRBJ1-1, with D perhaps matching TRBD1 (5 bases). The CDR3 length is 14 residues. Trimming stripped 5 bases from V and 3 bases from J, with 13 bases between. In germline, CDR1 is MNHEY, CDR2 SMNVEV (reference sequence). CDR3 coding DNA: TGTGCCAGCAGTCCCCCCGGGGGGGACACTGAAGCTTTCTTT. Translated: CASSPPGGDTEAFF.

V usage is TRBV15 and J usage is TRBJ2-7; 9 bases are a match to TRBD1. The CDR3 covers 15 residues. Germline V gene lookup returns CDR1 LNHNV and CDR2 YYDKDF (reference sequence). J gave up 4 bases and V 4 bases, and 8 bases lay outside the gene matches. The CDR3 bases are TGTGCCACCAGCAAGCCGGGACAGGGCAGATACGAGCAGTACTTC. It is translated as CATSKPGQGRYEQYF.

The chain uses TRBV9 and TRBJ2-1, with 12 positions matching TRBD2. V shed 6 bases and J 7 bases; nucleotides not matched to a gene: 8. The CDR3 is made up of 15 amino acids. Germline V gives CDR1 SGDLS, CDR2 YYNGEE. The CDR3 here is CASTSTSGSRNEQFF. CDR3 DNA sequence: TGTGCCAGCACCTCGACTAGCGGGAGTAGGAATGAGCAGTTCTTC.

The chain links TRBV6-5 to TRBJ1-5; the match to TRBD1 covers 7 bases. The CDR3 sequence is 14 residues long. The germline V gene encodes CDR1 MNHEY and CDR2 SVGAGI. V gave up 2 bases and J gave up 6 bases; unmatched junction bases: 4. The CDR3 is CASSYRTGGQPQHF. The CDR3 DNA reads TGTGCCAGCAGTTACCGGACAGGAGGTCAGCCCCAGCATTTT.

This chain uses TRBV6-5 with TRBJ1-2; D might be TRBD1 (5 bases). The CDR3 has 14 residues. Trimming pared 8 bases from V and 0 bases from J, leaving 13 bases between. Germline-derived CDR1 and CDR2 are MNHEY and SVGAGI. Written as DNA, the CDR3 is TGTGCCAGCCGCTTGGGGGGAACTAACTATGGCTACACCTTC. It specifies CASRLGGTNYGYTF.

This clone has more than one count but fewer than ten. This rearrangement joins TRBV6-1 to TRBJ2-1; 8 bases are a match to TRBD2. Germline assignment: CDR1 MNHNS and CDR2 SASEGT. The CDR3 covers 13 residues. V was clipped by 7 bases and J by 4 bases; unmatched bases: 3. The CDR3 is CASTAGEYNEQFF. The CDR3 DNA follows: TGTGCCAGCACAGCGGGAGAATACAATGAGCAGTTCTTC.